These 13 T cell receptor beta chains share one sample of origin, sequenced in a study of shared clonotypes between healthy human individuals. Naive CD8 cells lacked CD45RO, underwent positive selection for CCR7 and left out terminally differentiated effector memory CD45RA+ cells. TCRdb's copy holds only in-frame clones and misses some; the assay was immunoSEQ multiplex PCR. The sample shows roughly 2,000,000 clones, about 95% of them seen only once. Sequenced material: naive CD8+ T cells sorted from blood. These receptors all come from a man aged 18 to 29 in good health.

In DNA, the CDR3 is TGTGCCAGCAGTGAAGCGTTTGTTCCCGAGGGGTCCTACAATGAGCAGTTCTTC. Translation: CASSEAFVPEGSYNEQFF. J is TRBJ2-1 and V is TRBV6-1; D possibly uses TRBD1 or TRBD2 (5 bases each). The germline V gene encodes CDR1 MNHNS and CDR2 SASEGT. The CDR3 loop spans 18 amino acids. V was pared by 0 bases and J by 1 base, with 16 bases between.

The CDR3, as DNA: TGTGCCAGCAGTACTGGGGCTTCCTACGAGCAGTACTTC. The encoded protein is CASSTGASYEQYF. The genes are TRBV6-5 and TRBJ2-7; the D gene is possibly TRBD1 (5 bases). CDR3 length: 13 residues. Germline CDR1 MNHEY, CDR2 SVGAGI. Between the trimmed V and J ends, which lost 5 bases and 1 base, there was a span of 9 bases.

This clone was counted a single time. The V and J genes are TRBV4-1 and TRBJ1-5, with 7 bases matching TRBD1. Germline V gene lookup returns CDR1 MGHRA and CDR2 YSYEKL. The CDR3 runs 18 residues. The V and J ends lost 0 bases and 3 bases, in that order; junction bases with no gene match: 11. The CDR3 loop reads CASSQEGQSVNANQPQHF. In nucleotides, the CDR3 is TGCGCCAGCAGCCAAGAGGGACAGTCGGTAAATGCCAATCAGCCCCAGCATTTT.

This sequence joins TRBV5-1 and TRBJ2-7; 7 bases are shared with TRBD1. The V and J ends lost 9 bases and 3 bases, in that order; junction bases with no gene match: 6. Germline V gene data show CDR1 as SGHRS and CDR2 as YFSETQ. There are 12 residues in the CDR3. The CDR3 bases are TGCGCCAAACCGACAGGGAACTACGAGCAGTACTTC. It codes for CAKPTGNYEQYF. Full variable domain (rest looked up from reference TRBV5-1 and TRBJ2-7): KAGVTQTPRYLIKTRGQQVTLSCSPISGHRSVSWYQQTPGQGLQFLFEYFSETQRNKGNFPGRFSGRQFSNSRSEMNVSTLELGDSALYLCAKPTGNYEQYFGPGTRLTVT.

J is TRBJ2-1 and V is TRBV11-3; TRBD2 matches 9 bases. Unmatched junction bases numbered 1, after V lost 3 bases and J lost 7 bases. The germline V gene has CDR1 SGHNT and CDR2 YENEEA. CDR3 length: 13 residues. CDR3 nucleotides: TGTGCCAGCAGCTTTACTAGCGGGAATGAGCAGTTCTTC. This sequence encodes CASSFTSGNEQFF.

CDR3 sequence reads: CASSVFTGASGTDTQYF. CDR3 coding DNA: TGTGCCAGCAGCGTGTTCACCGGTGCGTCAGGCACAGATACGCAGTATTTT. The rearrangement links TRBV9 to TRBJ2-3; no firm D call. Per germline, CDR1 SGDLS and CDR2 YYNGEE. The CDR3 is 17 amino acids. Trimming pared 2 bases from V and 1 base from J, leaving 17 bases between.

The chain couples TRBV25-1 to TRBJ2-3; TRBD2 matches 12 bases. Losses at the gene ends were 4 bases for V and 4 bases for J; bases not matched to a gene: 9. This CDR3 region has 17 residues. Germline V gene sequence: CDR1 MGHDK, CDR2 SYGVNS. CDR3: CASSGSWTSGMPDTQYF. In DNA, the CDR3 is TGTGCCAGCAGTGGGTCCTGGACTAGCGGGATGCCAGATACGCAGTATTTT.

The rearrangement links TRBV2 to TRBJ2-7; D is perhaps TRBD2 (5 bases). Germline V lookup: CDR1 SNHLY, CDR2 FYNNEI. Trimming removed 5 bases at V and 5 bases at J, with 13 bases between. The CDR3 has 13 amino acids. The CDR3 here is CASSTGGSDEQYF. The CDR3, as DNA: TGTGCCAGCAGTACTGGCGGGTCTGACGAGCAGTACTTC.

This clone was found once. The chain employs TRBV4-3 and TRBJ1-2; 11 nucleotides align to TRBD1. Trimming cost V 2 bases and J 4 bases; bases outside gene matches: 9. The CDR3 length is 17 residues. The germline V gene encodes CDR1 LGHNA and CDR2 YSLEER. CDR3 nucleotide sequence: TGCGCCAGCAGCCAATGGACAGGGGGCGCTGGGATCTATGGCTACACCTTC. This codes for CASSQWTGGAGIYGYTF.

V gene TRBV5-6 combines with J gene TRBJ2-3; 7 positions match TRBD2. Germline CDR1 SGHDT, CDR2 YYEEEE. The J segment lost 5 bases and the V segment lost 2 bases, leaving 11 bases of the junction unmatched. CDR3 length equals 16 residues. CDR3 sequence (DNA): TGTGCCAGCAGCTTTTTCACAGCGGGAACCGGAGATACGCAGTATTTT. This encodes CASSFFTAGTGDTQYF.

This chain links TRBV12-5 with TRBJ2-3; D may correspond to TRBD1 or TRBD2 (5 bases each). The CDR3 extends over 13 amino acids. Germline CDR1 reads LGHNT; CDR2 reads FRNRAP. V was cut by 3 bases and J by 4 bases, with 8 bases left in between. The CDR3 reads CASGFGGSDTQYF. Here the CDR3 DNA reads TGTGCTAGTGGTTTTGGGGGATCAGATACGCAGTATTTT.

The chain combines TRBV11-2 with TRBJ2-1; no clear D gene. The CDR3 totals 12 residues. Trimming left V 5 bases short and J 9 bases short, with 11 bases between. Germline V gene data show CDR1 as SGHAT and CDR2 as FQNNGV. The CDR3 loop reads CASSGLATEQFF. The CDR3 region has the DNA TGTGCCAGCAGCGGCCTTGCGACTGAGCAGTTCTTC.

The sample holds a few counts of this clone. V gene TRBV27 combines with J gene TRBJ1-2; D is unresolved. V was shortened by 8 bases and J by 3 bases, with 16 bases between the two germline ends. The CDR3 is 14 residues long. Germline CDR1 reads MNHEY; CDR2 reads SMNVEV (reference sequence). The CDR3 sequence: CASAITFGDYGYTF. The DNA for the CDR3 is TGTGCCAGCGCTATTACATTTGGAGACTATGGCTACACCTTC.